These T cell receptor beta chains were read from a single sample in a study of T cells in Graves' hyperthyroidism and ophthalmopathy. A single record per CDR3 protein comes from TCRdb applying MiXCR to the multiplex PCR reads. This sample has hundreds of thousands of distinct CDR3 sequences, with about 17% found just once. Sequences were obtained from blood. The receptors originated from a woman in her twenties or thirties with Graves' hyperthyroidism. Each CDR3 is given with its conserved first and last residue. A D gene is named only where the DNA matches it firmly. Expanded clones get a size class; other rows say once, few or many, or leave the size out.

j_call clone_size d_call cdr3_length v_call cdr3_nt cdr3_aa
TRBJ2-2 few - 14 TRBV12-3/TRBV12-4 TGTGCCAGCAGTTTCACAGGAGCCACCGGGGAGCTGTTTTTT CASSFTGATGELFF
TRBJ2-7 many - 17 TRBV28 TGTGCCAGCAGCCTCGTTATGTTCCGGGACACACCCTACGAGCAGTACTTC CASSLVMFRDTPYEQYF
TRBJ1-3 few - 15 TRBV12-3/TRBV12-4 TGTGCCAGCTTCCGGGGGCCTCGATCTGGAAACACCATATATTTT CASFRGPRSGNTIYF
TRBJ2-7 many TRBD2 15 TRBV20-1 TGCAGTGCTAGAGACTGGACTAGCGGGAGCTACGAGCAGTACTTC CSARDWTSGSYEQYF
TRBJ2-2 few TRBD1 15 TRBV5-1 TGCGCCAGCAGCCTGACAGGGCCGGACACCGGGGAGCTGTTTTTT CASSLTGPDTGELFF
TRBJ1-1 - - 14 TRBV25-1 TGTGCCAGCAGTGATACAGGCTCTAACACTGAAGCTTTCTTT CASSDTGSNTEAFF
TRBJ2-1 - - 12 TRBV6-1 TGTGCCAGCAGGAGCCACGGGGGTGAGCAGTTCTTC CASRSHGGEQFF
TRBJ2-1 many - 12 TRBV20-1 TGCAGTGCTAGAGAACCCAACAATGAGCAGTTCTTC CSAREPNNEQFF
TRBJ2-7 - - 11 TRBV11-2 TGTGCCAGCAGCTACGGGGTCGAGCAGTACTTC CASSYGVEQYF
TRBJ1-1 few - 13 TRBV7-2 TGTGCCAGCAGCCCAGGACGGCAAACTGAAGCTTTCTTT CASSPGRQTEAFF
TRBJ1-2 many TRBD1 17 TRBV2 TGTGCCAGCAGTGAAGCGGGGACAGGGGGCAGTCATGGGGGCTACACCTTC CASSEAGTGGSHGGYTF
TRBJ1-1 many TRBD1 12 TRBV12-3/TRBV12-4 TGTGCCAGCAGAAGGGGGCGGACTGAAGCTTTCTTT CASRRGRTEAFF
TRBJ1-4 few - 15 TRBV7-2 TGTGCCAGCAGCTTAAATGGACATAATAATGAAAAACTGTTTTTT CASSLNGHNNEKLFF
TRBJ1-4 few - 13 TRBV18 TGTGCCAGCTCGCAGAGGACTAATGAAAAACTGTTTTTT CASSQRTNEKLFF
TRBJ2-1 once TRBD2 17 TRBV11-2 TGTGCCAGCAGCTTGACTAGCGGGAGAGGGTGGGCCAATGAGCAGTTCTTC CASSLTSGRGWANEQFF
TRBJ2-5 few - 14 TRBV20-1 TGCAGTGCTAGCGGGCAGGGCGGTAGGGAGACCCAGTACTTC CSASGQGGRETQYF
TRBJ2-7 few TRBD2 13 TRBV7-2 TGTGCCAGCAGCCATCCGGGGGGGTACGAGCAGTACTTC CASSHPGGYEQYF